This T cell receptor (beta chain) appears in the sequencing data of a study of cytomegalovirus exposure and HLA in healthy donors. For the study at large: As an earlier analysis found, roughly 180 million T cells yielded 95 million to 130 million unique TCR beta sequences. Study-level points and caveats: Being productive about 87% or about 30% of the time was typical of most TCR beta V segments in an earlier analysis. Equally common other TCR beta chains were less clonally expanded than HLA-associated ones, a later analysis found. One later analysis reportedly identified an Asian-associated ancestry cluster that showed fewer N-insertions than the roughly 720-donor mean.

This clone has more than one count but fewer than ten. The target antigen is unknown. V shed 6 bases and J shed 4 bases, with 12 bases lying between them. Germline values: CDR1 MGHRA, CDR2 YSYEKL. This CDR3 has 13 amino acids. PCR employed 60 Vbeta and 13 Jbeta primers. The repertoire was sequenced with immunoSEQ multiplex PCR; TCRdb's copy has only in-frame clones and lacks some. The sample consists of more than 95,000 clones, approximately 75% of them appearing once. V is TRBV4-1 and J is TRBJ1-2; D remains ambiguous. The sample comprised PBMCs. The clonotype originates from a female donor in good health and CMV-seropositive. CDR3 DNA: TGCGCCAGCAGTCCTGGGCCAAGCTATGGCTACACCTTC. Its translation: CASSPGPSYGYTF.